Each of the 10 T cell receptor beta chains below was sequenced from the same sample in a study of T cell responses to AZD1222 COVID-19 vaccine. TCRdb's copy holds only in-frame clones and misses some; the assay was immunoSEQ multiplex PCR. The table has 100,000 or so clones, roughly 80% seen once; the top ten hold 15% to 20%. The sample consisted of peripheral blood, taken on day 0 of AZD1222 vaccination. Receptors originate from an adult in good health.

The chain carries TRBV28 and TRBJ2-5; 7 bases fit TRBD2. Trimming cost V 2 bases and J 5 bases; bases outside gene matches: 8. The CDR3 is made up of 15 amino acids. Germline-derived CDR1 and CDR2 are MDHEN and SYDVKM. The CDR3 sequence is CASSLNLKGGETQYF. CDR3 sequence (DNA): TGTGCCAGCAGTTTAAATCTGAAGGGAGGGGAGACCCAGTACTTC.

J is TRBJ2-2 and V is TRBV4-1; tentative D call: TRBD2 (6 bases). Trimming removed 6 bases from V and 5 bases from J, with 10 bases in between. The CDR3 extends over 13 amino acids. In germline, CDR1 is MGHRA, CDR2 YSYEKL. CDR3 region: CASSWGVTGELFF. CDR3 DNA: TGCGCCAGCAGTTGGGGGGTAACCGGGGAGCTGTTTTTT.

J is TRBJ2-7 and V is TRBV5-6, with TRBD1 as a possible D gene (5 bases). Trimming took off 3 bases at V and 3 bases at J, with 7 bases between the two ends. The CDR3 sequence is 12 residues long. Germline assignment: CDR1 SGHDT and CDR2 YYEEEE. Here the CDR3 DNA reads TGTGCCAGCAGCTCTACAGGCTACGAGCAGTACGTC. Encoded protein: CASSSTGYEQYV.

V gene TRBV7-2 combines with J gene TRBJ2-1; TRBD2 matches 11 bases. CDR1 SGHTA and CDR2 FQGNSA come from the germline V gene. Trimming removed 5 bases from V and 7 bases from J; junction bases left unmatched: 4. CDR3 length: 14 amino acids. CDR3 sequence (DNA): TGTGCCAGCAGCCACGGGACTAGCGGTAATGAGCAGTTCTTC. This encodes CASSHGTSGNEQFF.

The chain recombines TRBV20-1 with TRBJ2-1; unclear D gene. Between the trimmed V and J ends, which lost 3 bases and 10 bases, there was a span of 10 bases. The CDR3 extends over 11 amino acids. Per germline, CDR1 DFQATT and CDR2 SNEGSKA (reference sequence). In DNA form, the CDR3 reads TGCAGTGCTAGCCTGGCGTGGGAGCAGTTCTTC. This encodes CSASLAWEQFF.

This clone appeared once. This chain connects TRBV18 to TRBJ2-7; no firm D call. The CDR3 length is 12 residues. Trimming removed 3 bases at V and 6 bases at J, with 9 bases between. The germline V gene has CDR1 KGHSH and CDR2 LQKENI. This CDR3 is CASSPPRSEQYF. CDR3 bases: TGTGCCAGCTCACCCCCCAGGAGCGAGCAGTACTTC.

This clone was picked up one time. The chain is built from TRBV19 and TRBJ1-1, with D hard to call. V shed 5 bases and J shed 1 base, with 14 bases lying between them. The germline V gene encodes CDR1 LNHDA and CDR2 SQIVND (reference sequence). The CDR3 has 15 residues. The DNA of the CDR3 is TGTGCCAGTAGTGCTGCCCGACCGGAGAACACTGAAGCTTTCTTT. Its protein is CASSAARPENTEAFF.

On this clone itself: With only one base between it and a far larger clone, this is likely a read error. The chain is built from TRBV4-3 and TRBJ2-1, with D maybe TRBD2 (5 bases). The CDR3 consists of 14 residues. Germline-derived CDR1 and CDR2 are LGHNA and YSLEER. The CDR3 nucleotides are TGCGCCACCAGCCAACTCCCGGGGATTCCCGAGCAGTTCTTC. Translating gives CATSQLPGIPEQFF.

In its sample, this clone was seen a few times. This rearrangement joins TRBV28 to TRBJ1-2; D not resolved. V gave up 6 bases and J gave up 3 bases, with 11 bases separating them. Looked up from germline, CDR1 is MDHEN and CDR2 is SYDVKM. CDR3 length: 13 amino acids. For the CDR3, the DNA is TGTGCCAGCAGGGACGGGTCTGACTATGGCTACACCTTC. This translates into CASRDGSDYGYTF.

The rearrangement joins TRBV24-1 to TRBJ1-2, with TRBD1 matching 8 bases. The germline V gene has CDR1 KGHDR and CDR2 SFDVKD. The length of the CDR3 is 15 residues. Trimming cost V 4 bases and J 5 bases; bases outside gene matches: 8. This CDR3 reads CATSERTGKGYGYTF. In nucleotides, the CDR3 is TGTGCCACCAGTGAGAGGACAGGGAAGGGTTATGGCTACACCTTC.